The clone carrying this TCR beta chain was observed many times. The target antigen is unknown. This entry belongs to a study of T cell repertoires in cytomegalovirus infection. For the study at large: Recently identified HLA-C-restricted and well-studied HLA-B-restricted CMV epitopes were used. It can be stated that public TCR beta signatures indicated CMV infection as well as a matching HLA type. Study-wide findings and caveats: Public TCR beta family frequency separated CMV-and-HLA carriers, including in an independent cohort.

Per germline, CDR1 MDHEN and CDR2 SYDVKM. The V gene lost 2 bases and the J gene lost 2 bases, with 7 bases spanning the gap. The CDR3 is made up of 15 amino acids. One entry per CDR3 protein results from TCRdb running MiXCR on the reads. The sample carries about a million distinct CDR3 sequences, more than 25% recorded once. The V call is TRBV28, the J call TRBJ1-6; tentative D call: TRBD1 (5 bases). Here the sequenced sample was cultured CD8+ T cells from PBMCs, taken from culture after CMV antigen stimulation. This TCR was sampled from a human donor in good health (CMV status not recorded). Some clones in this sample may be carry-over from other donors' samples. The CDR3 region has the DNA TGTGCCAGCAGTTTAAGAGGGGCCTATAATTCACCCCTCCACTTT. Protein sequence: CASSLRGAYNSPLHF.